The present TCR beta chain was sequenced within a study of blood T cell repertoires in COVID-19. Study-level background: Donors in the United States, Italy and Spain gave samples during acute or convalescent COVID-19.

Under the authors' procedure: Amplification with reference gene primers provided the estimates of nucleated cell counts. Produced via immunoSEQ multiplex PCR; TCRdb's table is partial and in-frame only. For V, J and clone size, that table is used; D and trimming come from the DNA. The repertoire holds 150,000 to 200,000 clones, about four fifths seen once, with about an eighth in the top ten. Study members were between 18 and 89 years old and lived in about two dozen US regions. V was pared by 6 bases and J by 9 bases, with 12 bases between. CDR1 MNHEY and CDR2 SVGEGT come from the germline V gene. CDR3 length: 13 amino acids.

The rearrangement links TRBV6-2 or TRBV6-3 to TRBJ1-6, with D perhaps TRBD1 (5 bases). Sequenced: PBMCs or T cells enriched from blood (not recorded which). This sequence was found in a middle-aged man who had recovered from COVID-19. As DNA, the CDR3 is TGTGCCAGCAGCCAAGGGAGGGGTTCACCCCTCCACTTT. Its protein is CASSQGRGSPLHF.